This T cell receptor (beta chain) appears in the sequencing data of a study of post-analysis software for immune sequencing data. Study at large: Relapsing-remitting, secondary progressive and progressive-relapsing forms of multiple sclerosis all featured among disease courses.

The study's findings and limits: Significantly decreased normalized Chao1 diversity was recorded for multiple sclerosis patients relative to controls. In patients, TRBV5-6, TRBV5-1 and TRBV20-1 belonged to about five TRBV segments found more frequently than in controls. By F measure, samples from a shared preparation batch strongly co-clustered.

Details on this clonotype: Its target is not known.

Built from TCR beta cDNA, the libraries had unique molecular identifiers in them. There were about 1 to 10 million T cells, and 400,000 to 650,000 cDNA molecules came from them. Via MiXCR, TCRdb re-called the PCR reads, giving one row per CDR3 protein. The table lists about 460,000 distinct CDR3 sequences, around 40% of them singletons. There are 18 residues in the CDR3. Germline V gives CDR1 MNHEY, CDR2 SMNVEV (reference sequence). Trimming cost V 8 bases and J 0 bases; bases outside gene matches: 13. Sample: blood. The origin of this receptor is a girl aged 10 to 17 with multiple sclerosis. The chain employs TRBV27 and TRBJ1-4; the match to TRBD1 covers 9 bases. The CDR3 protein is CASPSGDRVTATNEKLFF. The CDR3 region has the DNA TGTGCCAGCCCCTCGGGGGACAGGGTAACAGCAACTAATGAAAAACTGTTTTTT.